The 10 T cell receptor beta chains listed next were all sequenced from one sample in a study of circulating CD8 cells and anti-PD-1 response in melanoma. Each library started from approximately 15 ng of total RNA using the QIAseq Immune Repertoire TCR panel. From the reads, TCRdb called clonotypes with MiXCR, one entry per CDR3 protein. The data show more than 200 distinct CDR3 sequences, 14% seen once. From live CD3+CD8+TCRalphabeta+ cells, four PD-1 and/or TIGIT subsets were sorted. The starting material was CD8+ T cells from PBMCs, obtained at baseline or after one month of anti-PD-1 therapy (not recorded which). The receptors come from a human donor with melanoma.

This chain links TRBV27 with TRBJ2-2; no reliable D call. The CDR3 is 11 amino acids. CDR1 is MNHEY and CDR2 is SMNVEV in the germline V gene (reference sequence). V lost 4 bases and J lost 6, with 3 bases in between. Written as DNA, the CDR3 is TGTGCCAGCAGTTCCTCCGGGGAGCTGTTTTTT. This encodes CASSSSGELFF.

This clonotype is labeled as hyperexpanded. V gene TRBV29-1 combines with J gene TRBJ2-1, with no clear D. Germline V gene data show CDR1 as SQVTM and CDR2 as ANQGSEA. The length of the CDR3 is 11 residues. V was shortened by 5 bases and J by 7 bases, with 9 bases between the two germline ends. CDR3 loop: CSVPTWNEQFF. In DNA form, the CDR3 reads TGCAGCGTTCCCACATGGAATGAGCAGTTCTTC.

The chain is built from TRBV19 and TRBJ2-7, with D unclear. CDR3 length: 13 residues. Germline CDR1 reads LNHDA; CDR2 reads SQIVND (reference sequence). V dropped 2 bases and J dropped 3 bases, with 8 bases sitting between them. The CDR3 spells CASSISPGYEQYF. The DNA for the CDR3 is TGTGCCAGTAGTATAAGTCCAGGCTACGAGCAGTACTTC.

This clonotype is large by share. The J gene is TRBJ2-3, the V gene TRBV24-1; D is ambiguous. CDR3 length: 11 amino acids. With 2 bases removed from V and 11 bases from J, the gap between germline ends came to 7 bases. In germline, CDR1 is KGHDR, CDR2 SFDVKD. In nucleotides, the CDR3 is TGTGCCACCAGTGATTATTTCGGGCAGTATTTT. This sequence encodes CATSDYFGQYF.

By share of the sample, this clonotype is large. CDR3 bases: TGTGCCAGCAGCCTTTCCGGGACAGACAATGAGCAGTTCTTC. The encoded protein is CASSLSGTDNEQFF. This chain links TRBV5-4 with TRBJ2-1, with 7 bases fitting TRBD1. Germline CDR1 and CDR2: SGHNT and YYREEE (reference sequence). Unmatched junction bases numbered 6, after V lost 4 bases and J lost 5 bases. The CDR3 consists of 14 residues.

This clonotype is categorized as large. At one boundary the junction diverges from the germline segment, which might be a read error. The rearrangement joins TRBV7-7 to TRBJ2-2; tentatively, D is TRBD1 or TRBD2 (5 bases each). CDR3 size: 13 residues. Germline values: CDR1 SSHAT, CDR2 FNYEAQ (reference sequence). The CDR3 DNA is TGTGCTAGCAGCGTAGAGGGGACCGGGGAGCTGTTTTTT. This translates into CASSVEGTGELFF.

This clonotype is classed as hyperexpanded (1% or more). The V gene is TRBV28, the J gene TRBJ2-7; 7 bases agree with TRBD1. Germline values: CDR1 MDHEN, CDR2 SYDVKM. V lost 6 bases, J lost 3 bases, and 8 bases stayed unmatched. CDR3 length: 14 amino acids. The DNA of the CDR3 is TGTGCCAGCAGCCCCGGGACAGCCCACTACGAGCAGTACTTC. Translated: CASSPGTAHYEQYF.

In its sample, this clonotype is large. The V gene is TRBV20-1, the J gene TRBJ2-3, with D unclear. Trimming left V 3 bases short and J 4 bases short, with 26 bases between. The CDR3 consists of 18 residues. Germline values: CDR1 DFQATT, CDR2 SNEGSKA (reference sequence). Here the CDR3 reads CSARGEARLPTTADTQYF. The CDR3, as DNA: TGCAGTGCTAGGGGCGAAGCCCGACTTCCCACAACGGCAGATACGCAGTATTTT.

In this sample, this clonotype is medium-sized. The genes are TRBV12-3 or TRBV12-4 and TRBJ2-2; D not certain. There are 16 residues in the CDR3. V lost 1 base to trimming and J lost 2 bases, with 11 bases between them. CDR3 amino acids: CASSLGQGVNTGELFF. DNA for the CDR3: TGTGCCAGCAGTTTAGGACAAGGCGTCAACACCGGGGAGCTGTTTTTT.

Concerning this clonotype: A much larger clone sits a single nucleotide away, making a read error possible. The V and J genes are TRBV18 and TRBJ2-1, with 7 bases aligning to TRBD1. CDR3 length: 12 residues. Per the germline V gene, CDR1 is KGHSH and CDR2 is LQKENI. This chain's CDR3 is CASPPGGNEQFF. CDR3 in DNA: TGTGCCAGCCCACCAGGGGGCAATGAGCAGTTCTTC.